This paragraph covers one TCR beta chain sequence. As yet, its antigen is unknown. The TCR beta libraries were generated through quantitative 5'-RACE incorporating molecular barcodes. In TCRdb, the 5' RACE reads were re-called with MiXCR into one record per CDR3 protein. Of 650,000 to 800,000 distinct CDR3 sequences in the sample, roughly 19% were seen once. The data stem from a study of CD8 T cells in ankylosing spondylitis. Study-wide findings and caveats: A TCR beta motif of about eight highly homologous variants seemed to mark ankylosing spondylitis blood.

This receptor was identified in a male donor with ankylosing spondylitis. Sample: blood, either unsorted or a sorted T cell fraction (not recorded which).

The chain's CDR3 is CASSLGLGLVNTEAFF. The CDR3 DNA sequence: TGTGCCAGCAGTTTAGGGCTAGGACTCGTGAACACTGAAGCTTTCTTT. The V gene is TRBV12-3 or TRBV12-4, the J gene TRBJ1-1, with unresolved D. The CDR3 sequence is 16 residues long. Trimming stripped 1 base from V and 0 bases from J, with 12 bases between.